Each of the 22 T cell receptor beta chains below was sequenced from the same sample in a study of PD-1 blockade in classical Hodgkin lymphoma. Some clones are missing from TCRdb's copy, which holds only in-frame ones; the method was immunoSEQ multiplex PCR. The table shows roughly 7,400 clones, with 80% occurring only once. Every patient was affected by relapse after autologous stem cell transplantation, while exposure to brentuximab vedotin was not uniform. Purification of CD4+ T cells from thawed PBMCs was achieved by magnetic negative selection. The sequencing here drew on CD4+ T cells from blood, taken at baseline. These receptors were obtained from a human donor with classical Hodgkin lymphoma.

This sequence joins TRBV29-1 and TRBJ1-2, with TRBD1 matching over 9 bases. CDR1 and CDR2 from the germline V gene are SQVTM and ANQGSEA. V shed 7 bases, J shed 7 bases, and the junction held 7 bases outside the gene matches. The CDR3 totals 12 residues. The CDR3, as DNA: TGCAGCGACTGGACAGGGGCGGGTGGCTACACCTTC. Its protein product is CSDWTGAGGYTF.

V and J are TRBV7-6 and TRBJ1-2; weak D call: TRBD1 (5 bases). The CDR3 length is 15 residues. The V gene's germline CDR1 is SGHVS and CDR2 FNYEAQ. Trimming removed 4 bases at V and 3 bases at J, with 15 bases between. The CDR3 DNA reads as TGTGCCAGCAGCTCGATCCGGGGCGCGGACTATGGCTACACCTTC. Translating it yields CASSSIRGADYGYTF.

In this sample, this clone turned up a few times. The chain has TRBV7-2 and TRBJ2-7, with 13 bases that match TRBD2. J was trimmed by 1 base and V by 6 bases; bases with no gene match: 9. The CDR3 is 17 residues long. CDR1 and CDR2 (germline): SGHTA, FQGNSA. CDR3: CASSAGTSGIRSYEQYF. The DNA of the CDR3 is TGTGCCAGCAGTGCCGGGACTAGCGGGATTAGGTCCTACGAGCAGTACTTC.

The rearrangement uses TRBV9 and TRBJ2-7, with 11 bases identical to TRBD1. This CDR3 spans 16 amino acids. CDR1 and CDR2 (germline): SGDLS, YYNGEE. V was pared by 2 bases and J by 2 bases, with 6 bases of the junction left unmatched. The DNA for the CDR3 is TGTGCCAGCAGCGTTCTTCCGGGACAGGGGGCCTACGAGCAGTACTTC. Residues: CASSVLPGQGAYEQYF.

The V and J genes are TRBV19 and TRBJ2-2, with 11 bases lining up with TRBD2. Trimming took 3 bases from V and 0 from J; bases not matched to a gene: 3. The CDR3 runs 17 residues. Germline CDR1 and CDR2: LNHDA and SQIVND (reference sequence). CDR3 sequence (DNA): TGTGCCAGTAGTATTCGACTAGCGGGGACGAACACCGGGGAGCTGTTTTTT. Protein: CASSIRLAGTNTGELFF.

The J gene is TRBJ2-6, the V gene TRBV27; 7 bases map to TRBD1. The germline V gene has CDR1 MNHEY and CDR2 SMNVEV (reference sequence). Trimming took 6 bases from V and 1 from J; bases not matched to a gene: 3. The CDR3 has 15 amino acids. CDR3: CASRGQVSGANVLTF. The CDR3, as DNA: TGTGCCAGCAGAGGACAGGTGTCTGGGGCCAACGTCCTGACTTTC.

The V call is TRBV23-1, the J call TRBJ2-1; D is unclear. TRBV23-1 is classed as an ORF, of uncertain function. CDR3 size: 11 residues. V was clipped by 2 bases and J by 8 bases, with 4 bases between them. The CDR3 sequence is CASSQPDEQFF. The CDR3 DNA reads TGCGCCAGCAGTCAACCGGATGAGCAGTTCTTC.

V and J are TRBV15 and TRBJ2-7, with D possibly matching TRBD2 (6 bases). The V gene's germline CDR1 is LNHNV and CDR2 YYDKDF (reference sequence). The germline V and J ends were trimmed by 3 bases and 2 bases, with 11 bases remaining between them. CDR3 length: 14 residues. The CDR3 sequence is CATSSFSGAYEQYF. The DNA of the CDR3 is TGTGCCACCAGCAGTTTTTCGGGAGCCTACGAGCAGTACTTC.

The chain links TRBV29-1 to TRBJ1-1; D is uncertain. The V gene lost 3 bases and the J gene lost 3 bases, with 11 bases spanning the gap. The CDR3 has 13 amino acids. Germline CDR1 reads SQVTM; CDR2 reads ANQGSEA. The CDR3 region is CSVEGLGYTEAFF. In nucleotides, the CDR3 is TGCAGCGTTGAGGGTCTGGGATACACTGAAGCTTTCTTT.

The genes are TRBV5-1 and TRBJ2-2; D may be TRBD1 or TRBD2 (5 bases each). There are 17 residues in the CDR3. The germline gives CDR1 SGHRS, CDR2 YFSETQ. V lost 0 bases and J 3 bases, leaving 15 bases between the germline ends. In nucleotides, the CDR3 is TGCGCCAGCAGCTTGGCCGGGGCAGGGCTAGACACCGGGGAGCTGTTTTTT. It specifies CASSLAGAGLDTGELFF.

This chain joins TRBV4-2 and TRBJ2-5; a possible D gene is TRBD2 (6 bases). Trimming took 4 bases from V and 1 from J, leaving 16 bases between them. The CDR3 is made up of 16 amino acids. CDR1 and CDR2 from the germline V gene are LGHNA and YNFKEQ. CDR3: CASSLGPPGLQETQYF. The CDR3 DNA is TGTGCCAGCAGCCTAGGCCCTCCGGGACTCCAAGAGACCCAGTACTTC.

This clone was seen a few times. The chain joins TRBV10-1 to TRBJ1-2; 9 bases agree with TRBD1. The germline V gene encodes CDR1 WNHNN and CDR2 SYGVQD (reference sequence). V gave up 5 bases and J gave up 4 bases; unmatched junction bases: 2. This CDR3 contains 13 residues. CDR3 residues: CASSRGQGYGYTF. In DNA, the CDR3 is TGCGCCAGCAGTCGGGGACAGGGCTATGGCTACACCTTC.

This chain uses TRBV27 with TRBJ1-1; D gene uncertain. CDR3 size: 14 residues. Looked up from germline, CDR1 is MNHEY and CDR2 is SMNVEV (reference sequence). The germline V and J ends were trimmed by 6 bases and 1 base, with 12 bases remaining between them. As DNA, the CDR3 is TGTGCCAGCAGACTCCAGGCGTCGAACACTGAAGCTTTCTTT. Encoded protein: CASRLQASNTEAFF.

The chain carries TRBV7-9 and TRBJ1-6; possibly TRBD1 for D (6 bases). The V and J ends lost 5 bases and 7 bases respectively, with 18 bases between them. The CDR3 length is 16 residues. Germline V gene sequence: CDR1 SEHNR, CDR2 FQNEAQ (reference sequence). CDR3 residues: CASSPISGAENSPLHF. CDR3 nucleotides: TGTGCCAGCAGCCCCATATCGGGGGCCGAGAATTCACCCCTCCACTTT.

The chain has TRBV27 and TRBJ1-2, with D perhaps TRBD1 (6 bases). Trimming removed 2 bases at V and 7 bases at J, with 17 bases between. The CDR3 runs to 15 residues. CDR1 is MNHEY and CDR2 is SMNVEV in the germline V gene (reference sequence). CDR3 amino acids: CASSLPQGLRGGYTF. For the CDR3, the DNA is TGTGCCAGCAGTTTACCCCAGGGGCTACGTGGTGGCTACACCTTC.

This sequence joins TRBV6-1 and TRBJ2-5; TRBD1 agrees at 9 bases. The CDR3 loop spans 15 amino acids. Germline lookup yields CDR1 MNHNS and CDR2 SASEGT. With 3 bases clipped from V and 5 bases from J, the junction kept 7 bases outside the gene matches. CDR3 sequence (DNA): TGTGCCAGCAGTGAGCCGGGACAGGGACGGGAGACCCAGTACTTC. Amino acids: CASSEPGQGRETQYF.

This clone was seen only a few times. This chain connects TRBV7-8 to TRBJ2-7; unclear D gene. CDR3 size: 13 residues. With 5 bases removed from V and 0 bases from J, the gap between germline ends came to 8 bases. Per germline, CDR1 SGHVS and CDR2 FQNEAQ. CDR3 bases: TGTGCCAGCAGCCCCCGTTTCTCCTACGAGCAGTACTTC. This codes for CASSPRFSYEQYF.

This clone was seen more than once but under ten times. The V gene is TRBV10-2, the J gene TRBJ2-1, with TRBD2 identical over 9 bases. In germline, CDR1 is WSHSY, CDR2 SAAADI. The CDR3 has 12 amino acids. The V gene end was trimmed by 5 bases and the J gene end by 10 bases; junction bases not matched to a gene: 3. As DNA, the CDR3 is TGCGCCAGCAGTTCAAGCGGGAGGGAGCAGTTCTTC. Protein product: CASSSSGREQFF.

This clone was found a few times. The chain is built from TRBV28 and TRBJ2-1; 8 bases align to TRBD1. This CDR3 contains 15 residues. V lost 7 bases to trimming and J lost 4 bases; unmatched junction nucleotides: 9. Looked up from germline, CDR1 is MDHEN and CDR2 is SYDVKM. The CDR3 region has the DNA TGTGCCAGCACCCCCGGGACAGGTAAATACAATGAGCAGTTCTTC. It encodes CASTPGTGKYNEQFF.

This chain uses TRBV2 with TRBJ1-5; D may be TRBD1 (5 bases). The CDR3 spans 16 residues. CDR1 is SNHLY, CDR2 FYNNEI, per germline. Trimming shortened V by 4 bases and J by 2 bases, and 15 bases separated the two germline ends. The CDR3 reads CASSGVVQGGNQPQHF. CDR3 DNA sequence: TGTGCCAGCAGTGGGGTTGTTCAGGGCGGCAATCAGCCCCAGCATTTT.

This chain joins TRBV18 and TRBJ2-1; no reliable D call. The V end lost 2 bases, the J end lost 10 bases, and 12 bases lay between the germline ends. Germline V gene data show CDR1 as KGHSH and CDR2 as LQKENI. This CDR3 comprises 13 residues. The chain's CDR3 is CASSPIEGREQFF. The CDR3 DNA reads as TGTGCCAGCTCACCAATCGAAGGCCGAGAGCAGTTCTTC.

The chain couples TRBV28 to TRBJ2-5; 7 positions match TRBD1. The J call may be wrong; the DNA end is better matched by TRBJ2-7. Germline V gene lookup returns CDR1 MDHEN and CDR2 SYDVKM. This CDR3 region has 12 residues. The CDR3 reads CASRMTGSEQYF. Written as DNA, the CDR3 is TGTGCCAGCAGGATGACAGGGTCCGAGCAGTACTTC.